Sequencing of this TCR beta chain was carried out in a study of control samples from healthy donors and cancer patients. TCRdb's table, derived via immunoSEQ multiplex PCR, lists solely in-frame clones and lacks some. The sample records around 110,000 clones, around 91% being singletons. The source of this sequence is a woman aged 45-60 years with colorectal cancer. Sequenced: PBMCs.

CDR3 in amino acids: CASSYRGRRGYTF. DNA of the CDR3: TGTGCCAGCAGTTACAGGGGGCGTCGGGGCTACACCTTC. The rearrangement uses TRBV12-3 or TRBV12-4 and TRBJ1-2; 9 nucleotides align to TRBD1. This CDR3 region has 13 residues. With 4 bases clipped from V and 8 bases from J, the junction kept 5 bases outside the gene matches.